This T cell receptor (beta chain) emerged from a study of cytomegalovirus exposure and HLA in healthy donors. The CDR3 totals 13 residues. The V gene lost 5 bases and the J gene lost 4 bases, with 12 bases spanning the gap. Germline V CDR1 and CDR2: MDHEN, SYDVKM. This PCR relied on a set of 60 Vbeta primers and 13 Jbeta primers. Sequencing used immunoSEQ multiplex PCR; TCRdb keeps in-frame clones, though not all of them. Seen here are under 250,000 clones, about 81% observed once, and the top ten hold about 8%. This clonotype was sampled from a woman aged 55-70 years in good health and CMV-seropositive. Material: PBMCs. This chain uses TRBV28 with TRBJ2-7; D may be TRBD2 (6 bases). CDR3 DNA: TGTGCCAGCAGTGCTCCTAGCGTATACGAGCAGTACTTC. Translated: CASSAPSVYEQYF.